What follows describes a single T cell receptor (beta chain). The data are from a study of blood T cell repertoires in COVID-19. Across the whole study: Acute and convalescent COVID-19 samples came from the United States, Italy and Spain. Nucleic acid was either cDNA or gDNA, and it came from T cells, B-cell-depleted T cells, or PBMCs.

As originally analysed: Nucleated cell number was recorded as an estimate derived from reference gene primer amplification. The method was immunoSEQ multiplex PCR; TCRdb's version includes in-frame clones alone and lacks a portion of them. The D gene and trimming were derived from the DNA, and the V and J assignments and clone size from that table. The sample yields about 80,000 clones, about nine tenths seen once. Germline CDR1 is SEHNR and CDR2 is FQNEAQ (reference sequence). V was shortened by 4 bases and J by 9 bases, with 13 bases between the two germline ends. This CDR3 contains 14 residues. The sequenced sample consisted of peripheral blood. This clonotype was sampled from a woman of 80 years or more with acute or convalescent COVID-19. The rearrangement joins TRBV7-9 to TRBJ1-6, with TRBD1 as a possible D gene (6 bases). The chain's CDR3 is CASSSTGGGSPLHF. CDR3 nucleotide sequence: TGTGCCAGCAGCTCGACAGGTGGGGGTTCACCCCTCCACTTT.